Described below is a single TCR beta chain sequence and its context. The sample is drawn from a study of shared clonotypes between healthy human individuals. CDR3 length equals 16 residues. J was trimmed by 7 bases and V by 1 base; bases with no gene match: 8. Germline loops: CDR1 MGHRA, CDR2 YSYEKL. Profiled with immunoSEQ multiplex PCR; TCRdb holds only in-frame clones, not every one. The sample yields hundreds of thousands of clones, less than 85% seen once. This sequence joins TRBV4-1 and TRBJ1-4, with TRBD1 identical over 8 bases. Input material: memory CD4+ T cells sorted from blood. Subset denoted: CD45RA-negative fraction. This sequence was found in a woman aged 25 to 39 in good health. In nucleotides, the CDR3 is TGCGCCAGCAGCCAAGGAATAGGTCAGGGGGCTGAAAAACTGTTTTTT. Translation: CASSQGIGQGAEKLFF.